This TCR beta chain was retrieved from a study of cytomegalovirus exposure and HLA in healthy donors. Study results and caveats: Cytomegalovirus association was assigned to some 160 TCR beta chains.

Of note for this clone: Its antigen remains unknown.

The primer mix had 60 Vbeta and 13 Jbeta primers. Data came from immunoSEQ multiplex PCR; TCRdb stores just in-frame clones and leaves some out. The sample records around 130,000 clones, around 73% being singletons. The CDR3 is 18 residues long. The junction had 14 bases not matched to a gene; V was cut back by 0 bases and J by 8 bases. From germline, CDR1 is MGHRA and CDR2 YSYEKL. This chain links TRBV4-1 with TRBJ2-1; 9 nucleotides match TRBD1. This sequence originates from a man between 45 and 60 years old in good health and CMV-seronegative. The sequenced sample was PBMCs. CDR3: CASSQDRTGTGRGDEQFF. The CDR3 region has the DNA TGCGCCAGCAGCCAAGACCGGACCGGGACAGGGAGGGGCGATGAGCAGTTCTTC.